Presented here are 6 T cell receptor beta chains from one specimen sequenced in a study of CD8 T cells in ankylosing spondylitis. One entry per CDR3 protein, called by TCRdb with MiXCR from the 5' RACE reads. This table has 300,000 to 350,000 distinct CDR3 sequences, about 20% appearing once. Sequencing used blood, either unsorted or a sorted T cell fraction (not recorded which). These receptors were collected from a female donor with ankylosing spondylitis or in good health (not recorded which).

This clonotype was counted a few times. The genes are TRBV9 and TRBJ2-6; D possibly uses TRBD1 or TRBD2 (6 bases each). V was shortened by 4 bases and J by 0 bases, with 20 bases between the two germline ends. The CDR3 sequence is 19 residues long. The V gene's germline CDR1 is SGDLS and CDR2 YYNGEE. CDR3 in amino acids: CASSHGGGNPASGANVLTF. The CDR3 nucleotides are TGTGCCAGCAGCCACGGAGGGGGGAACCCTGCCTCTGGGGCCAACGTCCTGACTTTC.

This chain links TRBV20-1 with TRBJ2-1; 13 bases fit TRBD2. Germline V gene sequence: CDR1 DFQATT, CDR2 SNEGSKA (reference sequence). The CDR3 extends over 13 amino acids. V shed 0 bases, J shed 16 bases, and the junction held 6 bases outside the gene matches. In DNA, the CDR3 is TGCAGTGCTAGAGATCTACGGACTAGCGGGAGTTTCTTC. Its translation is CSARDLRTSGSFF.

This clonotype showed up just a few times. V and J are TRBV2 and TRBJ2-1, with D hard to call. Per germline, CDR1 SNHLY and CDR2 FYNNEI. This CDR3 has 14 amino acids. Trimming cost V 4 bases and J 2 bases, with 9 bases left between them. The CDR3 nucleotides read TGTGCCAGCAGTGGACCGAGCCCCTACAATGAGCAGTTCTTC. Translating it yields CASSGPSPYNEQFF. Supplemented by reference TRBV2 and TRBJ2-1, the full variable domain reads EPEVTQTPSHQVTQMGQEVILRCVPISNHLYFYWYRQILGQKVEFLVSFYNNEISEKSEIFDDQFSVERPDGSNFTLKIRSTKLEDSAMYFCASSGPSPYNEQFFGPGTRLTVL.

This clonotype was picked up a small number of times. The chain recombines TRBV19 with TRBJ1-1; tentative D call: TRBD1 (5 bases). The CDR3 consists of 12 residues. V dropped 7 bases and J dropped 2 bases, with 8 bases sitting between them. In germline, CDR1 is LNHDA, CDR2 SQIVND (reference sequence). The CDR3 DNA reads as TGTGCCAGTACGGGGCACAACACTGAAGCTTTCTTT. This encodes CASTGHNTEAFF.

The rearrangement joins TRBV12-3 or TRBV12-4 to TRBJ2-6; the D is unclear. V was shortened by 7 bases and J by 0 bases, with 16 bases between the two germline ends. This CDR3 is built from 17 residues. CDR3 residues: CASKPGLPRSGANVLTF. CDR3 DNA: TGTGCCAGCAAACCGGGCCTCCCACGCTCTGGGGCCAACGTCCTGACTTTC.

This clonotype was picked up a small number of times. The chain's CDR3 is CASSLGGPFDEQYF. The DNA of the CDR3 is TGTGCCAGCAGCTTAGGGGGCCCCTTTGACGAGCAGTACTTC. This rearrangement joins TRBV7-6 to TRBJ2-7, with TRBD1 as a possible D gene (5 bases). Germline assignment: CDR1 SGHVS and CDR2 FNYEAQ. CDR3 length: 14 residues. Trimming took 1 base from V and 5 from J, leaving 12 bases between them.